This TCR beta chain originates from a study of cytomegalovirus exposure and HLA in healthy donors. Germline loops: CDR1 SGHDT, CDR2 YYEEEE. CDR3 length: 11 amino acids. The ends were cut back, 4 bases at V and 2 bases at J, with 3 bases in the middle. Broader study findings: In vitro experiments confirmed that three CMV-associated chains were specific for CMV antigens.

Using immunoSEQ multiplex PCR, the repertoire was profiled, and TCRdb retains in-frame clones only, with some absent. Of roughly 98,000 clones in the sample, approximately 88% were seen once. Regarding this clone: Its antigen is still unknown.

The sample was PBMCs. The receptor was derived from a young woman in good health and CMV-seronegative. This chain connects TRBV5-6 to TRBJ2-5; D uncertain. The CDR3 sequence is CASSPQETQYF. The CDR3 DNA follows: TGTGCCAGCAGCCCTCAAGAGACCCAGTACTTC.